This T cell receptor beta chain emerged from a study of T cells in Graves' hyperthyroidism and ophthalmopathy. Per germline, CDR1 MNHEY and CDR2 SVGAGI. V dropped 7 bases and J dropped 3 bases, with 16 bases sitting between them. This CDR3 is 14 amino acids long. The investigators amplified TCR beta CDR3 regions from RNA transcripts. A first-round RT-PCR of the TCR CDR3 used the HTBI primer set. TCRdb called the multiplex PCR reads again in MiXCR, with one record for every CDR3 protein. Here the sample spans 490,000 or so distinct CDR3 sequences, about 46% being singletons. Clinical symptoms, serum thyroxine, TRAb, thyroid ultrasound and orbital computed tomography informed diagnoses.

The V gene is TRBV6-5, the J gene TRBJ2-7; TRBD1 or TRBD2 may be the D gene (5 bases each). This receptor was identified in an adult woman with Graves' disease, either hyperthyroidism or ophthalmopathy (not recorded which). Material for sequencing was peripheral blood or thyroid tissue (not recorded which). CDR3 bases: TGTGCCAGCAAACAACGGGGCAGCCTCTACGAGCAGTACTTC. It yields the protein CASKQRGSLYEQYF.